The 31 T cell receptor beta chains reported below all come from one sample, sequenced in a study of blood T cell repertoires in COVID-19. Assay: immunoSEQ multiplex PCR; the TCRdb copy retains only in-frame clones and omits some. Counted here are around 300,000 clones, approximately 87% occurring once; the ten biggest clones make up under 3.5%. The sequenced material came from peripheral blood. The receptors shown here come from a woman in her twenties or thirties with COVID-19, enrolled during active disease.

This clone was found once. The chain joins TRBV5-1 to TRBJ2-7; 10 nucleotides match TRBD2. This CDR3 has 14 residues. In germline, CDR1 is SGHRS, CDR2 YFSETQ. J was trimmed by 5 bases and V by 4 bases; bases with no gene match: 6. The CDR3 DNA is TGCGCCAGCAGCGCGGGACTAGCGACAGACGAGCAGTACTTC. This encodes CASSAGLATDEQYF.

The chain is built from TRBV7-2 and TRBJ1-4; D not resolved. V was cut by 3 bases and J by 5 bases, with 7 bases left in between. CDR3 length: 13 amino acids. CDR1 and CDR2 from the germline V gene are SGHTA and FQGNSA. The CDR3 coding sequence is TGTGCCAGCAGCTTGGGCAGGAATGAAAAACTGTTTTTT. Protein: CASSLGRNEKLFF.

As regards this clone: In the same sample, other DNA sequences code for this CDR3. The chain carries TRBV5-4 and TRBJ2-3; TRBD1 aligns across 7 bases. The CDR3 is 15 amino acids. The ends lost 3 bases at V and 1 base at J; junction bases unmatched: 5. Germline CDR1 reads SGHNT; CDR2 reads YYREEE (reference sequence). The chain's CDR3 is CASSSRDSRTDTQYF. In DNA form, the CDR3 reads TGTGCCAGCAGCTCCCGGGACAGTCGCACAGATACGCAGTATTTT.

In this sample, this clone turned up once. The chain joins TRBV4-2 to TRBJ1-3; 11 bases agree with TRBD1. The CDR3 is 17 residues long. V shed 0 bases, J shed 0 bases, and the junction held 1 base outside the gene matches. Germline CDR1 LGHNA, CDR2 YNFKEQ. The CDR3 loop is CASSQDGQGASGNTIYF. Written as DNA, the CDR3 is TGTGCCAGCAGCCAAGATGGACAGGGGGCCTCTGGAAACACCATATATTTT.

The chain combines TRBV30 with TRBJ2-7; TRBD2 aligns across 8 bases. Germline V gene data show CDR1 as GTSNPN and CDR2 as SVGIG (reference sequence). This CDR3 spans 13 amino acids. V trimming: 4 bases; J trimming: 2 bases; junction bases outside the gene matches: 4. CDR3 nucleotides: TGTGCCTGGAATAAGCGGGGGCCCTACGAGCAGTACTTC. As protein: CAWNKRGPYEQYF.

The chain employs TRBV19 and TRBJ2-1; 11 bases agree with TRBD2. J gave up 6 bases and V 5 bases, and 6 bases lay outside the gene matches. Germline V CDR1 and CDR2: LNHDA, SQIVND (reference sequence). The CDR3 has 15 amino acids. The CDR3 sequence: CASSVSGRAVNEQFF. As DNA, the CDR3 is TGTGCCAGTAGTGTTAGCGGGAGGGCCGTCAATGAGCAGTTCTTC.

The chain combines TRBV10-2 with TRBJ1-2; D might be TRBD1 (6 bases). Trimming took 2 bases from V and 7 from J, leaving 11 bases between them. There are 13 residues in the CDR3. Germline V gene lookup returns CDR1 WSHSY and CDR2 SAAADI. CDR3 loop: CASSEIRGSGYTF. CDR3 nucleotides: TGCGCCAGCAGTGAGATAAGGGGGAGTGGCTACACCTTC.

This clone has just one count. Mismatch with germline at one junction end may stem from a read error. The gene calls are TRBV5-1 and TRBJ2-7; 7 positions match TRBD2. The CDR3 is 14 amino acids. Germline-derived CDR1 and CDR2 are SGHRS and YFSETQ. CDR3 DNA: TGCGCCAGCAGCTTAAGGGCCGAACCGACTAGCTGGGACTTC. Translation gives CASSLRAEPTSWDF. The whole variable domain, remainder taken from reference TRBV5-1 and TRBJ2-7, is KAGVTQTPRYLIKTRGQQVTLSCSPISGHRSVSWYQQTPGQGLQFLFEYFSETQRNKGNFPGRFSGRQFSNSRSEMNVSTLELGDSALYLCASSLRAEPTSWDFGPGTRLTVT.

This clone was observed a handful of times. The rearrangement uses TRBV7-2 and TRBJ2-7; D may be TRBD2 (6 bases). The CDR3 has 13 residues. The V and J ends lost 6 bases and 4 bases respectively, with 13 bases between them. Germline CDR1 reads SGHTA; CDR2 reads FQGNSA. DNA of the CDR3: TGTGCCAGCAGAGTCGGGGGAACGTACGAGCAGTACTTC. Translating gives CASRVGGTYEQYF.

The V call is TRBV5-1, the J call TRBJ2-7; a weak D match, TRBD1 (6 bases). Trimming cost V 4 bases and J 3 bases, with 11 bases left between them. The CDR3 length is 13 residues. The V gene's germline CDR1 is SGHRS and CDR2 YFSETQ. In DNA form, the CDR3 reads TGCGCCAGCAGCAACGGACAGAGCTACGAGCAGTACTTC. Translation: CASSNGQSYEQYF.

This clone was recorded a few times. Other nucleotide sequences from this sample produce the same CDR3. The V call is TRBV7-9, the J call TRBJ1-2; D is perhaps TRBD1 (5 bases). Germline V gene lookup returns CDR1 SEHNR and CDR2 FQNEAQ (reference sequence). This CDR3 comprises 13 residues. V was pared by 0 bases and J by 8 bases, with 10 bases between. The chain's CDR3 is CASSLAGGRGYTF. CDR3 DNA sequence: TGTGCCAGCAGCTTAGCCGGGGGTCGGGGCTACACCTTC.

The V and J genes are TRBV10-3 and TRBJ2-5; D may be TRBD2 (6 bases). Trimming cost V 2 bases and J 5 bases, with 9 bases left between them. Germline V CDR1 and CDR2: ENHRY, SYGVKD. The CDR3 contains 13 residues. The DNA for the CDR3 is TGTGCCATCAGTGAGAGAGGGACTGAGACCCAGTACTTC. It codes for CAISERGTETQYF.

The V and J genes are TRBV4-2 and TRBJ1-1; D is perhaps TRBD1 (6 bases). V dropped 0 bases and J dropped 4 bases, with 15 bases sitting between them. The CDR3 has 16 residues. Germline V gene lookup returns CDR1 LGHNA and CDR2 YNFKEQ. CDR3 sequence: CASSQEAGVKGTEAFF. CDR3 sequence (DNA): TGTGCCAGCAGCCAAGAAGCAGGGGTGAAGGGCACTGAAGCTTTCTTT.

In this sample, this clone turned up a few times. V and J are TRBV29-1 and TRBJ2-2, with 7 bases lining up with TRBD1. CDR3 length equals 15 residues. Germline V gene data show CDR1 as SQVTM and CDR2 as ANQGSEA. After removal of 7 bases from V and 0 bases from J, the junction contained 8 bases not matched to a gene. The CDR3: CSAGRGRTNTGELFF. DNA of the CDR3: TGCAGCGCTGGAAGGGGGCGTACGAACACCGGGGAGCTGTTTTTT.

The chain has TRBV11-2 and TRBJ2-7; perhaps TRBD2 as D (6 bases). CDR3 length: 15 residues. Per germline, CDR1 SGHAT and CDR2 FQNNGV. Between the trimmed V and J ends, which lost 5 bases and 0 bases, there was a span of 14 bases. DNA of the CDR3: TGTGCCAGCAGCCTGTGGGACTCGAGCTCCTACGAGCAGTACTTC. It is translated as CASSLWDSSSYEQYF.

The gene calls are TRBV5-6 and TRBJ2-1, with D maybe TRBD1 (6 bases). V shed 1 base and J shed 4 bases, with 12 bases lying between them. From germline, CDR1 is SGHDT and CDR2 YYEEEE. The CDR3 sequence is 15 residues long. This CDR3 is CASSLIRQVYNEQFF. In DNA form, the CDR3 reads TGTGCCAGCAGCTTGATACGACAGGTATACAATGAGCAGTTCTTC.

This clone was counted only a few times. The chain uses TRBV2 and TRBJ2-7; D ambiguous. Germline CDR1 reads SNHLY; CDR2 reads FYNNEI. The V and J ends lost 5 bases and 5 bases respectively, with 7 bases between them. The CDR3 loop spans 11 amino acids. The chain's CDR3 is CASSPLDEQYF. The CDR3 nucleotides are TGTGCCAGCAGTCCGTTAGACGAGCAGTACTTC.

This chain links TRBV2 with TRBJ2-5; possibly TRBD2 for D (5 bases). The CDR3 contains 13 residues. In germline, CDR1 is SNHLY, CDR2 FYNNEI. Trimming left V 4 bases short and J 5 bases short, with 11 bases between. The DNA for the CDR3 is TGTGCCAGCAGTGTGATGGACTTGGAGACCCAGTACTTC. Protein sequence: CASSVMDLETQYF.

V gene TRBV10-3 combines with J gene TRBJ2-1; D gene uncertain. Germline CDR1 reads ENHRY; CDR2 reads SYGVKD. The CDR3 loop spans 12 amino acids. The V and J ends lost 6 bases and 7 bases respectively, with 10 bases between them. The CDR3 coding sequence is TGTGCCATCAGCCCGACTGGAAATGAGCAGTTCTTC. Its protein product is CAISPTGNEQFF.

This chain connects TRBV7-6 to TRBJ2-7, with D perhaps matching TRBD1 (5 bases). The CDR3 loop spans 15 amino acids. The germline V gene encodes CDR1 SGHVS and CDR2 FNYEAQ. V dropped 0 bases and J dropped 5 bases, with 14 bases sitting between them. The CDR3 bases are TGTGCCAGCAGCTTAGCGGGGCAGGGTCGGAACGAGCAGTACTTC. It codes for CASSLAGQGRNEQYF.

The CDR3 bases are TGTGCCAGCAGCTCAGAAGGCGGTAATTCACCCCTCCACTTT. The encoded protein is CASSSEGGNSPLHF. The chain joins TRBV7-9 to TRBJ1-6, with D hard to call. This CDR3 has 14 amino acids. Trimming removed 4 bases at V and 6 bases at J, with 10 bases between. Germline CDR1 and CDR2: SEHNR and FQNEAQ (reference sequence).

This clone was counted between two and nine times. The rearrangement uses TRBV11-2 and TRBJ1-6; TRBD1 might be the D (6 bases). V lost 4 bases, J lost 6 bases, and 13 bases lay in between. Germline CDR1 is SGHAT and CDR2 is FQNNGV. The CDR3 spans 15 residues. The CDR3 DNA reads TGTGCCAGCAGCTCGGTCACAGGGTCTAATTCACCCCTCCACTTT. Translation: CASSSVTGSNSPLHF. The full variable domain, with the rest looked up from reference TRBV11-2 and TRBJ1-6, is EAGVAQSPRYKIIEKRQSVAFWCNPISGHATLYWYQQILGQGPKLLIQFQNNGVVDDSQLPKDRFSAERLKGVDSTLKIQPAKLEDSAVYLCASSSVTGSNSPLHFGNGTRLTVT.

The chain has TRBV5-5 and TRBJ2-3; 10 nucleotides match TRBD2. This CDR3 spans 16 amino acids. Losses at the gene ends were 2 bases for V and 1 base for J; bases not matched to a gene: 4. Germline V gene lookup returns CDR1 SGHKS and CDR2 YYEKEE (reference sequence). The CDR3 sequence is CASSLLAGRGTDTQYF. CDR3 DNA: TGTGCCAGCAGCTTACTAGCGGGGAGGGGCACAGATACGCAGTATTTT.

The chain uses TRBV5-3 and TRBJ2-2; 12 positions agree with TRBD2. TRBV5-3 is marked as an open reading frame, function uncertain. V was pared by 9 bases and J by 2 bases, with 2 bases of the junction left unmatched. This CDR3 is built from 14 residues. The CDR3, as DNA: TGTGCCATTGGACTAGCGGGAAACACCGGGGAGCTGTTTTTT. Protein sequence: CAIGLAGNTGELFF.

V gene TRBV3-1 (or the pseudogene TRBV3-2) combines with J gene TRBJ1-2, with 9 bases aligning to TRBD1. Germline V gives CDR1 LGHDT, CDR2 YNNKEL (reference sequence). This CDR3 region has 17 residues. V lost 4 bases to trimming and J lost 6 bases; unmatched junction nucleotides: 15. The CDR3 reads CASSLVHPGQGGNGYTF. As DNA, the CDR3 is TGTGCCAGCAGCCTCGTCCACCCGGGACAGGGAGGGAATGGCTACACCTTC.

The rearrangement uses TRBV4-1 and TRBJ2-7, with D uncertain. Between the trimmed V and J ends, which lost 4 bases and 4 bases, there was a span of 11 bases. CDR3 length: 13 residues. CDR1 and CDR2 (germline): MGHRA, YSYEKL. CDR3 sequence (DNA): TGCGCCAGCAGCCCACCTGGCCAGTACGAGCAGTACTTC. It translates to CASSPPGQYEQYF.

V is TRBV27 and J is TRBJ2-1; tentatively, D is TRBD1 (6 bases). The CDR3 loop spans 15 amino acids. V shed 2 bases and J shed 0 bases, with 8 bases lying between them. Germline V CDR1 and CDR2: MNHEY, SMNVEV (reference sequence). Written as DNA, the CDR3 is TGTGCCAGCAGTTTAACAGGGAGCTCCTACAATGAGCAGTTCTTC. It is translated as CASSLTGSSYNEQFF.

The chain joins TRBV7-2 to TRBJ1-6; no reliable D call. The CDR3 extends over 12 amino acids. The V end was cut by 2 bases, the J end by 9 bases, with 5 bases between. CDR1 and CDR2 from the germline V gene are SGHTA and FQGNSA. CDR3 in amino acids: CASSLPGSPLHF. CDR3 DNA sequence: TGTGCCAGCAGCTTACCAGGTTCACCCCTCCACTTT.

The chain combines TRBV7-8 with TRBJ2-3; D is possibly TRBD1 (6 bases). The CDR3 is 14 amino acids. Germline V lookup: CDR1 SGHVS, CDR2 FQNEAQ. Trimming left V 5 bases short and J 0 bases short, with 9 bases between. The CDR3 sequence is CASSLGASTDTQYF. The CDR3 region has the DNA TGTGCCAGCAGCCTGGGGGCTAGCACAGATACGCAGTATTTT.

The table lists this clone with a count of one. The chain links TRBV7-8 to TRBJ1-4, with 9 bases identical to TRBD1. This CDR3 comprises 15 residues. The V and J ends lost 5 bases and 5 bases, in that order; junction bases with no gene match: 6. The germline gives CDR1 SGHVS, CDR2 FQNEAQ. Written as DNA, the CDR3 is TGTGCCAGCAGCCCGCGGACAGGGGCAAATGAAAAACTGTTTTTT. Translation gives CASSPRTGANEKLFF.

Written as DNA, the CDR3 is TGTGCCAGCAGTGATCCCCGACAGTATGGCTACACCTTC. Its translation is CASSDPRQYGYTF. The genes are TRBV25-1 and TRBJ1-2; TRBD1 is a possible D gene (5 bases). Per the germline V gene, CDR1 is MGHDK and CDR2 is SYGVNS. Trimming pared 3 bases from V and 5 bases from J, leaving 10 bases between. The CDR3 covers 13 residues.